The entry that follows covers one T cell receptor (beta chain) sequence. The sample originates from a study of blood T cell repertoires in COVID-19. Study details: Acute and convalescent COVID-19 samples came from the United States, Italy and Spain.

The data were produced by immunoSEQ multiplex PCR, yet TCRdb's version contains in-frame clones alone and is incomplete. The data contain 250,000 or so clones, 88% of them seen just once; the ten biggest clones take up under 2.5%. The receptor was derived from a middle-aged woman with acute COVID-19. The specimen sequenced was PBMCs or T cells enriched from blood (not recorded which).

The CDR3 region is CASSSGARSLAGGSYEQYF. The CDR3 bases are TGTGCCAGCAGTTCAGGCGCTAGGAGTCTAGCGGGGGGTTCCTACGAGCAGTACTTC. The chain recombines TRBV6-2 or TRBV6-3 with TRBJ2-7; 11 bases line up with TRBD2. This CDR3 has 19 residues. V lost 4 bases to trimming and J lost 1 base; unmatched junction nucleotides: 15. Germline assignment: CDR1 MNHEY and CDR2 SVGEGT.